This T cell receptor (beta chain) was profiled in a study of response to subunit inactivated influenza vaccine. TCRdb used MiXCR to reprocess the RT-PCR reads, holding one entry per CDR3 protein. The top ten hold around 2.8% of the sample, which has approximately 500,000 distinct CDR3 sequences, under 30% seen once. Germline V lookup: CDR1 DFQATT, CDR2 SNEGSKA (reference sequence). V was pared by 2 bases and J by 7 bases, with 10 bases of the junction left unmatched. This CDR3 is built from 15 residues. The same specimen was also included in a second study, on T cells expressing NK-cell markers. As that study records: The cDNA for TCR beta came from 5'RACE template switching with UMIs.

This receptor was identified in a man over 45 who received an inactivated influenza vaccine. The source material was CD4+ T cells sorted from PBMCs, sampled approximately 13 days after vaccination. This rearrangement joins TRBV20-1 to TRBJ2-2; 7 positions match TRBD1. CDR3: CSARSPTGAHGELFF. CDR3 bases: TGCAGTGCTAGATCGCCAACAGGGGCCCACGGGGAGCTGTTTTTT.